This T cell receptor (beta chain) was captured in a study of blood T cell repertoires in COVID-19. At the level of the study: Samples taken during acute and convalescent COVID-19 were collected in the United States, Italy and Spain.

This CDR3 has 15 residues. Trimming shortened V by 4 bases and J by 5 bases, and 15 bases separated the two germline ends. Germline V gives CDR1 LGHNA, CDR2 YSLEER. The data were produced by immunoSEQ multiplex PCR, yet TCRdb's version contains in-frame clones alone and is incomplete. The sample lists more than 300,000 clones, just under 90% seen once, with roughly a tenth in the top ten. This sequence originates from a woman aged 25 to 39 who had recovered from COVID-19. Material for sequencing was PBMCs or T cells enriched from blood (not recorded which). This rearrangement joins TRBV4-3 to TRBJ1-3; D gene unclear. Here the CDR3 reads CASSPERTGRNTIYF. In DNA, the CDR3 is TGCGCCAGCAGCCCCGAACGGACCGGGAGAAACACCATATATTTT.